Here is one T cell receptor (beta chain) with its context. Its specific antigen is unknown. No base qualities exist here, and no much larger clone lies one base off it. This record comes from a study of blood T cell repertoires in COVID-19 (dated by TCRdb to the early 2020s). Study-level background: The collaborator samples originated in the United States, Italy and Spain and spanned the acute and convalescent phases of COVID-19. The material from the prospective study consisted of cDNA or gDNA derived from T cells, B-cell-depleted T cells, or PBMCs. The dataset comprised deeply sampled blood TCRbeta repertoires from subjects exposed to, actively infected with, or recovered from COVID-19. A freely available public database, intended as a resource for researchers studying the immune response to SARS-CoV-2, is where the repertoires were released. The samples were drawn from two sources: the first 160 participants of the ongoing ImmuneRACE study, and over 950 subjects contributed by 6 global collaborators. The sample metadata nearly always contained a de-identified subject ID, COVID-19 status, age in years and sex. Where available, HLA class I and class II types were taken from metadata supplied by the sample provider and were not determined by assay-based typing. The investigation overall reported the following: How much clinical and demographic metadata was included differed by source and by participant, and the metadata was provided uncurated.

In Seattle, one collaborating source enrolled patients while the infection was active and tracked those patients longitudinally over the course of disease. Collaborating institutions collected whole blood in K2EDTA tubes following their own protocols. For TCRbeta analysis, collaborators shipped samples as frozen whole blood, isolated PBMCs, or DNA extracted from either of those sample types. V is reduced by 5 bases and J by 7 bases, leaving a spacing of 15 bases between them. CDR1 and CDR2 are read off the germline V gene as SGHAT and FQNNGV. Spanning cysteine to phenylalanine, the CDR3 consists of 13 amino acids. Just CDR3 DNA is preserved here, 39 bases in frame from base 1. The immunoSEQ Assay, a bias-controlled multiplex PCR, was used to amplify TCRbeta CDR3 regions from genomic DNA. From the authors' description of their analysis: The number of nucleated cells in each sample was estimated by amplification of reference gene primers within the assay. To quantify the absolute abundance of each unique TCRbeta CDR3 rearrangement, sequence reads were collapsed and filtered. For each sample, productive Simpson clonality was calculated by taking the square root of Simpson's diversity index across productive rearrangements. TCRdb took over this immuneACCESS table, retaining in-frame rearrangements with V and J assigned. Such tables are incomplete; in checked studies, under half of the missing clones stem from an unresolved V gene, and the remainder is unexplained. The DNA was the basis for D and trimming; V, J and clone size are from that table. The sample table shows about 360,000 clones, and 86% are seen once. Around 7.4% of the sample goes to the ten largest clones.

This TCR came from a woman in her fifties or sixties with COVID-19, enrolled during active disease. This receptor chain uses TRBV11-2 and TRBJ2-7; the D gene cannot be resolved reliably. Sequenced sample: peripheral blood. This receptor has the CDR3 CASSLPSSQEQYF. The nucleotides read TGTGCCAGCAGCCTACCCTCCTCGCAAGAGCAGTACTTC. Outside the CDR3, residues come from the reference TRBV11-2 and TRBJ2-7 proteins, so the full variable domain is: EAGVAQSPRYKIIEKRQSVAFWCNPISGHATLYWYQQILGQGPKLLIQFQNNGVVDDSQLPKDRFSAERLKGVDSTLKIQPAKLEDSAVYLCASSLPSSQEQYFGPGTRLTVT.